This T cell receptor beta chain is drawn from a study of blood T cell repertoires in COVID-19 (dated by TCRdb to 2018 to 2020). Concerning the study at large: Samples from collaborators originated in the United States, Italy and Spain and spanned both the acute and convalescent phases of COVID-19. Subjects who had been exposed to COVID-19, were actively infected with it, or had recovered from it provided the deeply sampled blood TCRbeta repertoires that made up the dataset. Where HLA class I and class II types were available, the types were taken from metadata supplied by the sample provider, not from assay-based typing. The material from the prospective study consisted of cDNA or gDNA derived from T cells, B-cell-depleted T cells, or PBMCs. Sample metadata almost always included a de-identified subject ID, COVID-19 status, age in years and sex. A freely available public database, intended as a resource for researchers studying the immune response to SARS-CoV-2, is where the repertoires were released. Samples were obtained from the ongoing ImmuneRACE study (first 160 participants) and from 1,254 subjects provided by 6 global collaborators. Results and caveats for the whole study, not just this receptor: The amount of clinical and demographic metadata varied by source and participant and was provided uncurated.

This clone was counted a few times. Its binding antigen is unknown. Per-base quality was not reported, and no clone a single base away is much larger than it. The germline V gene encodes CDR1 GTSNPN and CDR2 SVGIG (reference sequence). Taken from cysteine to phenylalanine, the CDR3 has 14 residues. The retained sequence is limited to the CDR3, 42 bases, with the frame set at the first base. Germline trimming amounts to 3 bases on V and 6 bases on J, with 6 as the count of junction bases outside the gene matches. The immunoSEQ Assay, a bias-controlled multiplex PCR, was used to amplify TCRbeta CDR3 regions from genomic DNA. As for the original processing: Within the assay, amplification of reference gene primers was used to estimate how many nucleated cells each sample contained. Sequence reads were collapsed and filtered to measure the absolute abundance of every unique TCRbeta CDR3 rearrangement. For each sample, productive Simpson clonality was calculated as the square root of Simpson's diversity index across productive rearrangements. Imported from immuneACCESS, the table was reduced by TCRdb to in-frame sequences with V and J called. These copies leave out some clones; in studies compared against another copy, an unresolved V gene accounts for under half, and the cause of the remainder is not known. V, J and clone size derive from that table, while D and trimming were established from the DNA sequence. Recorded for this sample are about 400,000 clones; roughly 90% of them occurred a single time. The top ten clones comprise more than 0.85% of the sample.

In the prospective study, participants were 18 to 89 years old, resided in fewer than 25 geographic areas of the United States, and were enrolled through a virtual design. To assign participants to cohorts, the prospective study relied on clinical history that participants themselves reported in a screening survey and a study questionnaire. In the prospective study, whole blood, serum and a nasopharyngeal or oropharyngeal swab were collected from each participant by mobile phlebotomists. Participants in the prospective study had the option to provide additional blood draws and questionnaires over an approximately 2-month period. Before DNA extraction, prospective study blood samples were shipped either frozen or at room temperature.

The sequence is built from TRBV30 and TRBJ1-4; TRBD1 matches 8 bases in the middle. The TCR comes from a woman in her thirties with acute COVID-19. The sequencing input was PBMCs or T cells enriched from blood (not recorded which). The base sequence is TGTGCCTGGAGATCAGGGGGCGCCGATGAAAAACTGTTTTTT. The resulting protein is CAWRSGGADEKLFF. With the portions outside the CDR3 filled from the reference TRBV30 and TRBJ1-4 genes, the complete variable region becomes SQTIHQWPATLVQPVGSPLSLECTVEGTSNPNLYWYRQAAGRGLQLLFYSVGIGQISSEVPQNLSASRPQDRQFILSSKKLLLSDSGFYLCAWRSGGADEKLFFGSGTQLSVL.